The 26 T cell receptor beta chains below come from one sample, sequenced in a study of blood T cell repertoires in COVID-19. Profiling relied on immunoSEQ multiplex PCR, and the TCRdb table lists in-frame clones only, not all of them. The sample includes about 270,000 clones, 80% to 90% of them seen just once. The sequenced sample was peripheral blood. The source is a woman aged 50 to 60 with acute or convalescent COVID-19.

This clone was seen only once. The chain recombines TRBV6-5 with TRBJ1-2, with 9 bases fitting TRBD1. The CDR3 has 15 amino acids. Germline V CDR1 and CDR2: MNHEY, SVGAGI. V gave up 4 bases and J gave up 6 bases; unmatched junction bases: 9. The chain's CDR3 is CASSSADRGPDGYTF. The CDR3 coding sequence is TGTGCCAGCAGTTCCGCGGACAGGGGCCCAGATGGCTACACCTTC.

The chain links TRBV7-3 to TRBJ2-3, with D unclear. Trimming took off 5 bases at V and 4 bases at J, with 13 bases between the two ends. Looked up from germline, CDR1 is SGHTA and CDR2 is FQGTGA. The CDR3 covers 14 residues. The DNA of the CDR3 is TGTGCCAGCAGCCCGTCTTTCGGAGCAGATACGCAGTATTTT. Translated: CASSPSFGADTQYF.

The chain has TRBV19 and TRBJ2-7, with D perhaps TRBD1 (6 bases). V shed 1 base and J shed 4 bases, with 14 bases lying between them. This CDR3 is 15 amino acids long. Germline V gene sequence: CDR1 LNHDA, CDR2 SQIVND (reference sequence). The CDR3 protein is CASSIGFGQGYEQYF. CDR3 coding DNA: TGTGCCAGTAGTATAGGATTCGGGCAGGGGTACGAGCAGTACTTC.

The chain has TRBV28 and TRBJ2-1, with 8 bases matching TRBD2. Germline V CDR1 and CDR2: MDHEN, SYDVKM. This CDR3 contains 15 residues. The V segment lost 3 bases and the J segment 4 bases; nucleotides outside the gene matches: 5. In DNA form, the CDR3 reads TGTGCCAGCAGTTTGCCCGGGACTAGATACAATGAGCAGTTCTTC. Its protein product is CASSLPGTRYNEQFF.

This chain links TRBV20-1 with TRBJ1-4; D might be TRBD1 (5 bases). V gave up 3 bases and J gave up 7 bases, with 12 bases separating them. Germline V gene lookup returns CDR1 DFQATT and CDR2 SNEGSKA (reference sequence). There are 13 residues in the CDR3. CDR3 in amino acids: CSASTQGPEKLFF. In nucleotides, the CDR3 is TGCAGTGCTAGTACGCAGGGCCCTGAAAAACTGTTTTTT.

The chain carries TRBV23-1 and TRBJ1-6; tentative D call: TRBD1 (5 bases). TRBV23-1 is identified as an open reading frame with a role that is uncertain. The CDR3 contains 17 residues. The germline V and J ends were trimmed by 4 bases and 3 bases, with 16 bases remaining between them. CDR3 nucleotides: TGCGCCAGCAGTCGTCGGGCCTTCAGGGTCTATAATTCACCCCTCCACTTT. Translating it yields CASSRRAFRVYNSPLHF.

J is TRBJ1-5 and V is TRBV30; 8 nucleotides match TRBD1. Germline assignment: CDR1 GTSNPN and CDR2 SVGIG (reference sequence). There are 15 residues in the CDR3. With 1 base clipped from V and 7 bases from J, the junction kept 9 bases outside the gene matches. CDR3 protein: CAWSGTGFSRQPQHF. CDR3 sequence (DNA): TGTGCCTGGAGTGGGACAGGGTTTTCGCGGCAGCCCCAGCATTTT.

The CDR3 region is CASSTPAGRRNQPQHF. The CDR3, as DNA: TGTGCCAGTAGTACTCCGGCAGGGCGACGCAATCAGCCCCAGCATTTT. The chain carries TRBV19 and TRBJ1-5, with D perhaps matching TRBD1 (5 bases). Germline-derived CDR1 and CDR2 are LNHDA and SQIVND (reference sequence). The CDR3 covers 16 residues. V was clipped by 4 bases and J by 2 bases, with 15 bases between them.

CDR3 amino acids: CASSRDRGAINEKLFF. The DNA for the CDR3 is TGTGCCAGCTCACGAGACAGGGGCGCTATTAATGAAAAACTGTTTTTT. The rearrangement links TRBV18 to TRBJ1-4; 8 bases fit TRBD1. J was trimmed by 4 bases and V by 4 bases; bases with no gene match: 8. The CDR3 is 16 residues long. Looked up from germline, CDR1 is KGHSH and CDR2 is LQKENI.

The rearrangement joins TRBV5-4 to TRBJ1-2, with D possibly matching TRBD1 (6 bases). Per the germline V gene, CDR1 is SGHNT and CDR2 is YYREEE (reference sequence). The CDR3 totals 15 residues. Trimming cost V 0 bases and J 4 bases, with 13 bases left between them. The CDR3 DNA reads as TGTGCCAGCAGCTTGGGTCTACAGGGAACCTATGGCTACACCTTC. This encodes CASSLGLQGTYGYTF.

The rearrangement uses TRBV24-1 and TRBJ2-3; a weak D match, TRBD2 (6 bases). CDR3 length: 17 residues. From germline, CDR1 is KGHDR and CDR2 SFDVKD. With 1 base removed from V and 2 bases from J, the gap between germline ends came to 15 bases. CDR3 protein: CATSDFGGNNPTDTQYF. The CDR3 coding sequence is TGTGCCACCAGTGATTTCGGGGGTAACAATCCCACAGATACGCAGTATTTT.

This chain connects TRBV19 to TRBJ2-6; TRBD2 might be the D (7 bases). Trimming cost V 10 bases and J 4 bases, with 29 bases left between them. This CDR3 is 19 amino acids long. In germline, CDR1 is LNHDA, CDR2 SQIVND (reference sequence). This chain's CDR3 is CATASISFRGALGANVLTF. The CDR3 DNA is TGTGCCACCGCCTCCATAAGTTTTCGGGGGGCGCTGGGGGCCAACGTCCTGACTTTC.

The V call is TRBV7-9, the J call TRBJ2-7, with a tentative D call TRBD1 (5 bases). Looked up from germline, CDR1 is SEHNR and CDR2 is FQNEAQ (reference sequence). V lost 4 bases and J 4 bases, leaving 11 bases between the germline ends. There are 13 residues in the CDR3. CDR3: CASSSSDRYEQYF. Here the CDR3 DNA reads TGTGCCAGCAGCTCGTCCGACAGATACGAGCAGTACTTC.

The CDR3 spells CASSFDRSPKAFF. The CDR3 DNA reads TGTGCCAGCAGTTTCGACAGATCTCCGAAAGCTTTCTTT. This sequence joins TRBV12-3 or TRBV12-4 and TRBJ1-1, with D perhaps TRBD1 (5 bases). Trimming removed 3 bases from V and 9 bases from J, with 14 bases in between. The CDR3 runs 13 residues.

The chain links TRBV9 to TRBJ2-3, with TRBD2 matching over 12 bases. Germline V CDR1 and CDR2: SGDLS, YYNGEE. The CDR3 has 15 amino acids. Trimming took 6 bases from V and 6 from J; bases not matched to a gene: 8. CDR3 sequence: CASTSSGRVSDTQYF. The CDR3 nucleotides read TGTGCCAGCACCTCTAGCGGGAGGGTATCCGATACGCAGTATTTT.

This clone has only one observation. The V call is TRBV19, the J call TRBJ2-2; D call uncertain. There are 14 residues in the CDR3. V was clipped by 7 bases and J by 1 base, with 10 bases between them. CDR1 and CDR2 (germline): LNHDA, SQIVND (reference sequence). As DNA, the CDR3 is TGTGCCAGTATGGTCCGGTTGAACACCGGGGAGCTGTTTTTT. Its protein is CASMVRLNTGELFF.

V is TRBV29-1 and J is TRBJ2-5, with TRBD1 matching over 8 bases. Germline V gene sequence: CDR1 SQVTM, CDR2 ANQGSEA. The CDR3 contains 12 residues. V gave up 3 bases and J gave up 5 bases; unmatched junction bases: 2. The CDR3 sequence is CSVEQGAETQYF. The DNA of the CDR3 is TGCAGCGTTGAGCAGGGGGCGGAGACCCAGTACTTC.

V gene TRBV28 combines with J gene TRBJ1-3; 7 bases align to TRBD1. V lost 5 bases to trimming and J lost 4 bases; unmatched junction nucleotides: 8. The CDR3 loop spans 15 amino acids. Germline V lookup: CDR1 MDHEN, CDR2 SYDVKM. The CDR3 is CASSPQGMRGNTIYF. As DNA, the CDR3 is TGTGCCAGCAGTCCACAGGGGATGAGGGGAAACACCATATATTTT. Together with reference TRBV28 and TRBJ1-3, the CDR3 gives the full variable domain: DVKVTQSSRYLVKRTGEKVFLECVQDMDHENMFWYRQDPGLGLRLIYFSYDVKMKEKGDIPEGYSVSREKKERFSLILESASTNQTSMYLCASSPQGMRGNTIYFGEGSWLTVV.

This CDR3 is CSVELSAGSYEQYF. CDR3 in DNA: TGCAGCGTTGAGTTGTCGGCAGGGTCCTACGAGCAGTACTTC. The chain joins TRBV29-1 to TRBJ2-7; the D gene is possibly TRBD1 (5 bases). The CDR3 loop spans 14 amino acids. V gave up 3 bases and J gave up 1 base, with 13 bases separating them. Per germline, CDR1 SQVTM and CDR2 ANQGSEA.

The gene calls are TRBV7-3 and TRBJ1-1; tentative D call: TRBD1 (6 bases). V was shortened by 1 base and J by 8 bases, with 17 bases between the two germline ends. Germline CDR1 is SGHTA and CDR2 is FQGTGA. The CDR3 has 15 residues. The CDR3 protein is CASSLRGRDLAEAFF. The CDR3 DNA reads TGTGCCAGCAGCTTAAGGGGGCGCGATCTGGCCGAAGCTTTCTTT.

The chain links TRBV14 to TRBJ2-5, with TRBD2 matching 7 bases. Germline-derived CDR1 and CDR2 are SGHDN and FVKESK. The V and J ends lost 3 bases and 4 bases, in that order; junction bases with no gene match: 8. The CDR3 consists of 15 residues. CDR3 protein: CASSQGGSGGETQYF. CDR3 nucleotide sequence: TGTGCCAGCAGCCAGGGGGGGTCAGGCGGAGAGACCCAGTACTTC.

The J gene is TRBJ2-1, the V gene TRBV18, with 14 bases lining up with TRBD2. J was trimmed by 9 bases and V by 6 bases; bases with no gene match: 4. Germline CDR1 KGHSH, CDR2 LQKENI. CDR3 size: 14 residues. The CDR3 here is CASSGTSGSTEQFF. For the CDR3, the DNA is TGTGCCAGCTCGGGGACTAGCGGGAGCACTGAGCAGTTCTTC.

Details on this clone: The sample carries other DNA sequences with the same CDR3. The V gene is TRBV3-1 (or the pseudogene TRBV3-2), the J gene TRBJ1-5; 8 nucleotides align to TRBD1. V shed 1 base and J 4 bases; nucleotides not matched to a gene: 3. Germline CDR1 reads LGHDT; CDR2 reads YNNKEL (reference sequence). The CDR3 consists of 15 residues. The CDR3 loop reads CASSQGTGRNQPQHF. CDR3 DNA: TGTGCCAGCAGCCAAGGGACAGGGAGAAATCAGCCCCAGCATTTT.

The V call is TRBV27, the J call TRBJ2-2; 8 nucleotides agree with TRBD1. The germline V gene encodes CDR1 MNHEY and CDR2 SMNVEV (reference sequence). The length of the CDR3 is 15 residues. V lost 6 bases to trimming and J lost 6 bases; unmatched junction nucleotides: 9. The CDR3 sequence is CASRTTGVGPGELFF. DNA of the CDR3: TGTGCCAGCAGGACGACAGGGGTGGGACCCGGGGAGCTGTTTTTT.

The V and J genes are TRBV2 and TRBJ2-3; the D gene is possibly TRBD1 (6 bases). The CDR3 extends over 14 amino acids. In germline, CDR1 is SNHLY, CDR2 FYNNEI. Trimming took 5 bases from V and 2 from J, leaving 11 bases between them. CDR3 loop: CASSSDRTTDTQYF. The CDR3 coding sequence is TGTGCCAGCAGTTCCGACAGGACCACAGATACGCAGTATTTT.

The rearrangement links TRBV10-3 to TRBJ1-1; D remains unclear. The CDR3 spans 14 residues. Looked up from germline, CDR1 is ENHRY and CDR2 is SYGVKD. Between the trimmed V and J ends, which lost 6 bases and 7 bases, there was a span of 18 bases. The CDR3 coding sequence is TGTGCCATCAGCACCCCCTCTCAGGTTTTTGAAGCTTTCTTT. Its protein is CAISTPSQVFEAFF.